This T cell receptor beta chain was profiled in a study of cytomegalovirus exposure and HLA in healthy donors (dated by TCRdb to 2016 to 2017). The study in broad terms: According to an earlier analysis of around 600 of the donors, 150 million to 200 million T cells yielded 117 million unique TCR beta sequences and around 280 Gb of sequence data. Approximately 300 gigabases of sequencing data and 91 million or so unique TCR sequences made up an early release that covered fewer than 650 HLA-typed donors. Of the roughly 420 genotyped donors, 65% to 90% were placed in the genetic ancestry cluster associated with self-reported Caucasian donors. The aim of the study was to test whether cataloging public T cell receptors could identify signatures of past pathogen exposure. The study used immunosequencing to profile the T cell repertoires of approximately 640 subjects and linked those repertoires to cytomegalovirus serostatus. A separate validation cohort of 100 to 150 different subjects was used in addition to the 666-subject first cohort. To predict cytomegalovirus infection status, the study combined high-throughput TCR immunosequencing, statistical association of individual TCRs with disease status, and machine learning. To study patterns of TCR occurrence, a later analysis re-analyzed previously published TCR beta repertoires from 600 to 750 donors and added high-resolution HLA genotyping. Rather than drawing on any new phenotypic data, the later analysis identified candidate immune exposures from TCR beta sequences and the way those sequences occurred across donors. In an earlier analysis of roughly 580 of the donors, high-throughput TCR beta sequencing was used to judge whether each TCR beta V gene segment behaved as functional or pseudogenic. Donor age, sex, ethnicity and CMV serostatus were compiled alongside the repertoire data. In a later genetic analysis, genome-wide SNP genotypes for about 65% of the 666 donors were used, and that subset was treated as a discovery cohort. Every discovery cohort repertoire had been produced on one sequencing platform. HLA typing included class I and class II loci at four-digit resolution. Typing coverage varied by locus: about 620-630 donors for A, B, C, DRB1 and DQB1; more than 500 for DQA1; over 600 for DPA1; roughly 450 for DPB1. Roughly five DR-DQ haplotypes were handled as single units for association and clustering, since linkage in the cohort was strong. On average, over 200,000 unique TCR beta nucleotide sequences were sequenced per donor among a few hundred genotyped donors of the cohort, with 15% to 20% of those sequences being non-productive. Results and caveats for the whole study, not just this receptor: In a later analysis, several top co-occurrence clusters were reported to appear linked to parvovirus B19, influenza, CMV and Epstein-Barr virus. The earlier analysis of nearly 600 of the donors excluded some 16 rarely observed V segments, including chromosome 9 orphons, because counts were too low. The authors suggested that the approach could potentially be generalized to other disease states and immunological phenotypes. A later analysis found that TCR association rates varied across HLA loci, with DRB1 alleles showing the most associated TCRs and HLA-C alleles the fewest. Presence/absence analyses assumed roughly uniform sequencing depth across donors, an assumption that may not hold. In a later genetic analysis, fewer N-insertions in productive TCRs were reported among donors in an Asian-associated ancestry cluster than the approximately 670-donor mean. In a later analysis, 16,951 TCR beta sequences were associated with specific HLA alleles at a false discovery rate of 0.05. Linkage disequilibrium might explain the correlated functional status among segregating V segments, but an unknown experimental factor could not be ruled out. Assigning TCR associations to individual alleles was difficult when HLA alleles, especially DR and DQ, strongly co-occurred. While some public TCRs were present in many individuals, most TCR sequences turned up only very rarely across donors. In both the original and validation cohorts, the classifier was reported to diagnose cytomegalovirus status with high specificity and sensitivity. Some IMGT-functional V segments, including TRBV6-2 and TRBV6-3, could not be distinguished by the 87-base-pair reads and were therefore excluded. The cohort was sequenced for TCR beta chains only, and without alpha or paired-chain data the features that could be detected were limited. V-gene and J-gene trimming of TCR beta chains was associated with a missense DCLRE1C variant in a later genetic analysis, and the association was replicated in an independent cohort. CMV serostatus was the only immune exposure information available for the cohort. The study listed 150 to 200 TCR beta chains as associated with cytomegalovirus. Because HLA typing was unavailable for some donors at each locus, only the typed subset was used in association tests. A further reported finding was that TCR beta sequences accurately predicted the HLA-A and HLA-B alleles for most subjects in the first cohort. In an earlier analysis of roughly 560 of the donors, most TCR beta V segments were observed in productive rearrangements about 87% or about 30% of the time, broadly matching IMGT annotations. A later analysis found that HLA-associated TCR beta chains were more clonally expanded and had lower generation probabilities than equally common non-associated chains. A cluster of highly shared sequence variants was judged likely to be a technical artifact of the sequencing pipeline. Most CMV-associated TCR beta chains appeared to be HLA-restricted in a later analysis, and the HLA associations seemed to be driven largely by CMV exposure. A few of the identified cytomegalovirus-associated TCR beta chains were confirmed in vitro to be specific for cytomegalovirus antigens.

Note on this clone: What antigen it recognizes has not been identified. No qualities accompany the bases; no much larger clone lies one base away.

V gives up 6 bases and J gives up 2 bases, and the segment between their germline ends measures 21 bases. The CDR3 spans 17 residues, from the cysteine through the phenylalanine. The entry retains the CDR3 DNA only, 51 bases that are in frame from base 1. As encoded in the germline V gene, CDR1 is SNHLY while CDR2 is FYNNEI. The library was made by the immunoSEQ multiplex PCR assay. For the multiplex PCR, a mixture combining 60 forward primers for TCR Vbeta segments and 13 reverse primers for TCR Jbeta segments was used. The CDR3 region of rearranged TCR beta genes was amplified from genomic DNA by a multiplex PCR assay. On the Illumina HiSeq System, the amplified TCR beta libraries were sequenced as 87-base-pair reads. In the source study's methods: A later analysis counted about 80 million unique TCR beta chains across the 550 to 800 repertoires, and some 11 million of these chains were shared by at least two donors. Raw reads were error-corrected and collapsed into unique sequences with a nearest-neighbor algorithm that merged closely related sequences to remove PCR and sequencing errors. Alignment of CDR3 sequences to IMGT reference sequences was used to assign V, D and J gene segments. For a sequence to be retained, a match of at least six nucleotides to both a V gene segment and a J gene segment was required. Rearrangements were called productive when the CDR3 lacked stop codons and stayed in frame with V and J; all others were non-productive. CDR3 was defined according to IMGT convention as the region running from the second conserved V-encoded cysteine to the conserved J-encoded phenylalanine. Sequences without an unambiguous match to a single V gene segment were excluded from the earlier analysis of over 500 of the donors. In an earlier analysis of some 590 of the donors, a V segment was called functional when productive rearrangements were above 56.7%, and segregating when the standard deviation between donors exceeded 5%. A statistical classification framework was developed to diagnose cytomegalovirus status using the catalog of TCR beta chain sequences. A later analysis assigned V and J genes by comparing TCR nucleotide sequences with IMGT/GENE-DB human TR gene sequences. A later analysis assigned CDR3 sequences and most-parsimonious VDJ recombination scenarios with the TCRdist pipeline. In a later analysis, each TCR beta chain was defined by its CDR3 amino acid sequence together with its V-gene family, and reads lacking a unique V-gene family were excluded. As a way to deal with suspected cross-contamination and a sequencing artifact, a later analysis dropped 450 to 700 nucleotide sequences that were highly shared and had low generation probability. For each public chain, a later analysis derived a clonal expansion index from normalized ranks of inferred template counts within each repertoire. In a later analysis, generation probabilities were computed using a VDJ recombination model fitted to out-of-frame rearrangements, and the results were checked against IGoR. Hypergeometric tests were used in a later analysis to score TCR-TCR, TCR-HLA and TCR-CMV co-occurrence, with a repertoire-size bias correction applied to the TCR pairs. False discovery rates were estimated in a later analysis by permuting HLA or CMV assignments 20 times. In a later analysis, co-occurring TCRs were grouped using DBSCAN, with TCRdist sequence similarity added in when clustering inside HLA-allele-positive subsets. Co-occurrence clustering excluded repertoires with fewer than 30,000 or more than 120,000 public chains, plus five with anomalous nucleotide sharing. TCRdb took this table from immuneACCESS and kept in-frame rearrangements with V and J called. Such tables lack part of the clones; where checked against another copy, unresolved V genes explain under half of the gap, and the rest is unexplained. V and J calls and clone size come straight from that table; D and trimming were deduced from the DNA. In this sample the table shows 70,000 to 75,000 clones, roughly 70% of which occur a single time. The top ten hold roughly 12% of the sample.

The cohort consisted of fewer than 700 healthy bone marrow donors. Cohort members were all nominally healthy when sampled, although unrecorded immune exposures were likely present. The donor tested CMV seropositive and was one of the 289 seropositive cohort members. Each donor provided a peripheral blood sample, and peripheral blood mononuclear cells were used for TCR beta sequencing. Genomic DNA was extracted from the blood cell samples with the Qiagen DNeasy Blood Extraction Kit. The chain couples TRBV2 to TRBJ2-3; a tentative D call is TRBD1 (6 bases match). The TCR comes from a middle-aged woman in good health and CMV-seropositive. Material for sequencing was PBMCs. The DNA is TGTGCCAGCAGCTGGGACCGGGACACAATACTCACAGATACGCAGTATTTT. It codes for CASSWDRDTILTDTQYF.